This T cell receptor (beta chain) was obtained from a study of spatial heterogeneity in lung cancer. Study-wide background: Follow-up PBMC specimens underwent sequencing when available; their median timing was about 2 years after resection. Each unique TCR and UMI combination was seen more than ten times on average in raw reads.

The CDR3 is 19 residues long. The V gene lost 5 bases and the J gene lost 3 bases, with 26 bases spanning the gap. Germline CDR1 is SGHRS and CDR2 is YFSETQ. Regarding time point: blood at routine non-recurrence follow-up after resection. Whole RNA from tumor, nontumor lung or frozen PBMC was sequenced unsorted. Individually, TCR cDNA molecules were each labelled with a unique molecular identifier. TCRdb called the 5' RACE reads again in MiXCR, with one record for every CDR3 protein. The profile shows around 47,000 distinct CDR3 sequences, 7.4% of them singletons. The origin of this receptor is a female donor with early-stage non-small cell lung cancer. The chain employs TRBV5-1 and TRBJ1-4, with D possibly TRBD1 on 5 matching bases. The specimen was PBMCs, collected at follow-up. Here the CDR3 reads CASSPAGTNRPMSNEKLFF. In nucleotides, the CDR3 is TGCGCCAGCAGTCCAGCCGGGACCAATCGACCTATGTCTAATGAAAAACTGTTTTTT.